These T cell receptor beta chains were read from a single sample in a study of graft-versus-host responses after intestinal transplantation. Sequencing was performed with immunoSEQ multiplex PCR; in TCRdb, only in-frame clones are kept and a portion is missing. The table shows some 40,000 clones, with about 90% occurring only once. Specimen: PBMCs, collected 267 days after transplant. The receptor set was obtained from a human patient who received an intestinal transplant, so some T cells may come from the graft donor. CDR3s include the opening cysteine and the closing phenylalanine or tryptophan. Each record gives: V gene, D gene, CDR3 length, clone size, J gene, CDR3 protein, CDR3 DNA. The D gene is left open where the match is weak. Clone size is shown for a subset of rows, as once, few, many or a class of expanded clone.

TRBV5-4,NA,14,NA,TRBJ2-7,CASSFNGGGYEQYF,TGTGCCAGCAGCTTTAACGGGGGAGGCTACGAGCAGTACTTC
TRBV9,NA,17,few,TRBJ1-5,CPLPMGGSFWGNQPQHF,TGCCCTCTGCCGATGGGGGGAAGTTTTTGGGGCAATCAGCCCCAGCATTTT
TRBV27,NA,14,NA,TRBJ1-1,CASSTGTMNTEAFF,TGTGCCAGCAGTACAGGGACTATGAACACTGAAGCTTTCTTT
TRBV7-6,NA,12,once,TRBJ2-5,CASSLFTETQYF,TGTGCCAGCAGCTTGTTTACAGAGACCCAGTACTTC
TRBV6-1,NA,15,NA,TRBJ1-2,CASSPQAPRLLRYTF,TGTGCCAGCAGCCCCCAGGCGCCTCGACTATTACGCTACACCTTC
TRBV27,NA,14,NA,TRBJ1-2,CASSLRGGEGGYTF,TGTGCCAGCAGTTTACGGGGAGGGGAGGGTGGCTACACCTTC
TRBV6-9,NA,14,few,TRBJ1-1,CASSYYQGATEAFF,TGTGCCAGCAGTTACTACCAGGGCGCCACTGAAGCTTTCTTT
TRBV6-5,NA,13,NA,TRBJ1-5,CASRTTGNQPQHF,TGTGCCAGTCGGACGACCGGTAATCAGCCCCAGCATTTT
TRBV2,NA,13,NA,TRBJ2-1,CASSEGGADEQFF,TGTGCCAGCAGTGAAGGTGGAGCCGATGAGCAGTTCTTC
TRBV18,TRBD2,15,NA,TRBJ2-3,CASSRSGGSTDTQYF,TGTGCCAGCTCACGGAGCGGGGGGAGTACAGATACGCAGTATTTT
TRBV5-1,TRBD1,14,NA,TRBJ2-7,CASSLWDRGQEQYF,TGCGCCAGCAGCTTGTGGGACAGGGGCCAAGAGCAGTACTTC
TRBV27,TRBD1,15,medium-sized,TRBJ1-2,CASSPRTGRSYGYTF,TGTGCCAGCAGTCCAAGGACAGGGCGCAGCTATGGCTACACCTTC
TRBV30,NA,15,NA,TRBJ2-2,CAWSGFGVGSGELFF,TGTGCCTGGAGTGGGTTCGGGGTGGGGTCCGGGGAGCTGTTTTTT
TRBV7-9,NA,14,NA,TRBJ1-5,CASSFDSFNQPQHF,TGTGCCAGCAGCTTTGACAGTTTTAATCAGCCCCAGCATTTT
TRBV5-3,TRBD1,15,NA,TRBJ1-2,CARSLPPTGDYGYTF,TGTGCCAGAAGCTTGCCCCCTACAGGGGACTATGGCTACACCTTC
TRBV7-8,NA,15,NA,TRBJ2-6,CASSLGGVGANVLTF,TGTGCCAGCAGCTTAGGGGGGGTTGGGGCCAACGTCCTGACTTTC